The rows below give T cell receptor beta chains drawn from one sample of a study of blood T cell repertoires in COVID-19. Using immunoSEQ multiplex PCR, the repertoire was profiled, and TCRdb retains in-frame clones only, with some absent. Of a few hundred thousand clones in the sample, approximately 90% were seen once. The sequenced sample was PBMCs or T cells enriched from blood (not recorded which). Receptors were obtained from a man aged 30 to 45 who had recovered from COVID-19. CDR3s include the opening cysteine and the closing phenylalanine or tryptophan. The order of the fields is J gene, V gene, clone size, D gene, CDR3 protein, CDR3 DNA. D genes are given only for firm matches. Only some rows state a clone size, as once, few, many or a class for expanded clones.

j_gene: TRBJ1-1; v_gene: TRBV5-1; abundance: NA; d_gene: NA; CDR3aa: CASSPTTGIEATEAFF; CDR3nt: TGCGCCAGCAGCCCTACAACAGGGATAGAAGCCACTGAAGCTTTCTTT
j_gene: TRBJ1-1; v_gene: TRBV5-1; abundance: NA; d_gene: TRBD1; CDR3aa: CASSSTGTGGYGDTEAFF; CDR3nt: TGCGCCAGCAGCTCCACCGGGACAGGGGGTTACGGTGACACTGAAGCTTTCTTT
j_gene: TRBJ2-7; v_gene: TRBV7-2; abundance: NA; d_gene: TRBD1; CDR3aa: CASSATPGQAGNYYEQYF; CDR3nt: TGTGCCAGCAGCGCCACTCCGGGACAGGCAGGAAACTACTACGAGCAGTACTTC
j_gene: TRBJ1-4; v_gene: TRBV28; abundance: NA; d_gene: NA; CDR3aa: CASSWGGTTTNEKLFF; CDR3nt: TGTGCCAGCAGTTGGGGTGGGACAACAACTAATGAAAAACTGTTTTTT
j_gene: TRBJ2-7; v_gene: TRBV13; abundance: NA; d_gene: TRBD2; CDR3aa: CASTLAGDYEQYF; CDR3nt: TGTGCCAGCACCCTAGCGGGAGATTACGAGCAGTACTTC
j_gene: TRBJ2-5; v_gene: TRBV7-8; abundance: once; d_gene: NA; CDR3aa: CASSRRDRQETQYF; CDR3nt: TGTGCCAGCAGCCGGAGGGACAGACAAGAGACCCAGTACTTC
j_gene: TRBJ2-1; v_gene: TRBV7-2; abundance: NA; d_gene: TRBD1; CDR3aa: CASSLGRQGYNEQFF; CDR3nt: TGTGCCAGCAGCTTGGGGAGACAGGGCTACAATGAGCAGTTCTTC
j_gene: TRBJ2-1; v_gene: TRBV5-1; abundance: NA; d_gene: TRBD2; CDR3aa: CASSFTSGSFDNEQFF; CDR3nt: TGCGCCAGCAGCTTTACTAGCGGGAGCTTTGACAATGAGCAGTTCTTC
j_gene: TRBJ2-7; v_gene: TRBV6-5; abundance: NA; d_gene: NA; CDR3aa: CASSTGFVGTYEQYF; CDR3nt: TGTGCCAGCAGTACAGGTTTTGTGGGGACCTACGAGCAGTACTTC
j_gene: TRBJ2-4; v_gene: TRBV20-1; abundance: NA; d_gene: TRBD2; CDR3aa: CSASGAGGAKNIQYF; CDR3nt: TGCAGTGCTAGTGGTGCGGGAGGCGCCAAAAACATTCAGTACTTC
j_gene: TRBJ2-7; v_gene: TRBV6-2/TRBV6-3; abundance: NA; d_gene: TRBD2; CDR3aa: CASSYSKAGGPYEQYF; CDR3nt: TGTGCCAGCAGTTACTCGAAAGCGGGAGGTCCCTACGAGCAGTACTTC
j_gene: TRBJ2-2; v_gene: TRBV7-6; abundance: NA; d_gene: NA; CDR3aa: CASSPDSGGNTGELFF; CDR3nt: TGTGCCAGCAGCCCGGATAGCGGAGGGAACACCGGGGAGCTGTTTTTT
j_gene: TRBJ1-2; v_gene: TRBV27; abundance: NA; d_gene: NA; CDR3aa: CASSPTSARRAGYGYTF; CDR3nt: TGTGCCAGCAGTCCCACCTCAGCTCGGAGGGCAGGCTATGGCTACACCTTC
j_gene: TRBJ2-7; v_gene: TRBV10-1; abundance: few; d_gene: NA; CDR3aa: CASSSIQGQQYF; CDR3nt: TGCGCCAGCAGTTCAATACAGGGTCAGCAGTACTTC
j_gene: TRBJ1-5; v_gene: TRBV2; abundance: NA; d_gene: TRBD1; CDR3aa: CASSEDRALRQPQHF; CDR3nt: TGTGCCAGCAGTGAGGACAGGGCTTTGCGTCAGCCCCAGCATTTT
j_gene: TRBJ2-7; v_gene: TRBV3-1/TRBV3-2; abundance: NA; d_gene: NA; CDR3aa: CASSQPGTYYEQYF; CDR3nt: TGTGCCAGCAGCCAACCCGGGACATACTACGAGCAGTACTTC
j_gene: TRBJ1-6; v_gene: TRBV10-2; abundance: NA; d_gene: TRBD1; CDR3aa: CASSESGGAYNSPLHF; CDR3nt: TGCGCCAGCAGTGAGTCAGGGGGCGCCTATAATTCACCCCTCCACTTT
j_gene: TRBJ2-5; v_gene: TRBV6-2/TRBV6-3; abundance: few; d_gene: TRBD2; CDR3aa: CASSFQPGLAGGHQETQYF; CDR3nt: TGTGCCAGCAGTTTTCAACCGGGACTAGCGGGGGGACACCAAGAGACCCAGTACTTC
j_gene: TRBJ1-6; v_gene: TRBV10-3; abundance: NA; d_gene: TRBD1; CDR3aa: CAISDEQGYRNSPLHF; CDR3nt: TGTGCCATCAGTGACGAACAGGGGTACCGTAATTCACCCCTCCACTTT
j_gene: TRBJ2-3; v_gene: TRBV29-1; abundance: NA; d_gene: NA; CDR3aa: CSVEMAEGDTQYF; CDR3nt: TGCAGCGTTGAAATGGCCGAGGGAGATACGCAGTATTTT
j_gene: TRBJ2-7; v_gene: TRBV7-2; abundance: NA; d_gene: TRBD1; CDR3aa: CASSLGTGLYEQYF; CDR3nt: TGTGCCAGCAGCTTAGGGACAGGGTTATACGAGCAGTACTTC
j_gene: TRBJ2-7; v_gene: TRBV6-2/TRBV6-3; abundance: few; d_gene: NA; CDR3aa: CASSAGPPVEQYF; CDR3nt: TGTGCCAGCAGTGCGGGACCCCCGGTAGAGCAGTACTTC
j_gene: TRBJ2-5; v_gene: TRBV13; abundance: NA; d_gene: NA; CDR3aa: CASSPRTSQETQYF; CDR3nt: TGTGCCAGCAGCCCCCGGACAAGCCAAGAGACCCAGTACTTC